This TCR beta chain emerged from a study of T cell changes during pregnancy in multiple sclerosis (dated by TCRdb to the late 2010s). Concerning the study at large: The study looked at changes in the T cell repertoire across pregnancy in women with multiple sclerosis.

Library generation was performed with the immunoSEQ multiplex PCR assay. TCRdb limited this immuneACCESS table to in-frame rearrangements with V and J called. A share of clones is missing; checked studies link under half to unresolved V genes, and the rest is unexplained. Recorded for this sample are some 48,000 clones; 80% to 90% of them occurred a single time. The top ten clonotypes cover 8.3% of the sample. The CDR3 spans 14 residues, from the cysteine through the phenylalanine. CDR3 DNA is the only sequence kept; it has 42 bases, read in frame from the first base. The junction carries 16 bases between V and J, which are trimmed by 6 bases and 6 bases respectively. CDR1 MRHNA and CDR2 SNTAGT were looked up in the germline V gene. With regard to this clone: Its antigen is still unknown. Nothing much larger sits one base from this clone, and base qualities are not available.

This TCR was recovered from a female donor with multiple sclerosis, enrolled in a pregnancy study. Recombination linked TRBV6-4 to TRBJ2-3; the D gene is perhaps TRBD2, on 7 matching bases. The material was CD8+ T cells from peripheral blood mononuclear cells, obtained in the second trimester of pregnancy. The CDR3 sequence is CASRPAGASDTQYF. The DNA is TGTGCCAGCAGACCCGCGGGGGCTTCGGATACGCAGTATTTT.